This record concerns one T cell receptor (beta chain) sequence. Its target is not known. TCRdb analysed the RACE reads with MiXCR anew, one entry per CDR3 protein. This table has under 150,000 distinct CDR3 sequences, 9% to 13% appearing once. Germline CDR1 is MDHEN and CDR2 is SYDVKM. This CDR3 has 13 residues. The V end was cut by 6 bases, the J end by 7 bases, with 10 bases between. The data derive from a study of human T cells and chemical hapten exposure. Looking at the study overall: Enrolled patients were predominantly female and had alopecia areata, totalis or universalis. Variability of per-sample TCR yields stemmed mainly from small differences in pooled library volume.

Time point reported: patch test 1, 2 weeks after DPC sensitization. Noted treatment: therapeutic diphenylcyclopropenone sensitization with weekly scalp DPC. Non-pregnant alopecia patients aged 18 to 70, suitable for DPC therapy. Study-level points and caveats: No change in TCRs above 1 in 1000 frequency was produced by DPC sensitization.

The V call is TRBV28, the J call TRBJ1-6; possibly TRBD1 for D (5 bases). The sequencing here drew on whole blood, taken in connection with sensitization to the hapten diphenylcyclopropenone (DPC). The sequence came from a woman aged 45-60 years with alopecia areata. Some clones in this sample may be carry-over from other donors' samples. The CDR3 DNA is TGTGCCAGCAGAGGGACTCCCAATTCACCCCTCCACTTT. This codes for CASRGTPNSPLHF.